This is a list of T cell receptor beta chains from one sample in a study of cytomegalovirus exposure and HLA in healthy donors. Clones were sequenced by immunoSEQ multiplex PCR, and TCRdb holds only the in-frame ones, with some missing. The sample has tens of thousands of clones; over 75% are singletons. The source material was PBMCs. Receptor source: a male donor in good health and CMV-seropositive. Both conserved end residues are part of each CDR3. The D gene is left open where the match is weak. Some rows mark clone size as missing; the rest say once, few, many or name a class of expanded clone.

once	-	TRBV28	TRBJ1-5	TGTGCCAGCACTTCGGGGATTAGGCAGCCCCAGCATTTT	CASTSGIRQPQHF
-	-	TRBV7-6	TRBJ2-5	TGTGCCAGCAGCTCGGCAAGCAGACTTATCGAACAAGAGACCCAGTACTTC	CASSSASRLIEQETQYF
-	TRBD1	TRBV5-1	TRBJ1-2	TGCGCCAGCAGCTTGGAAGGGACAGTCTATGGCTACACCTTC	CASSLEGTVYGYTF
-	-	TRBV30	TRBJ1-1	TGTGCCTGGAAGATCGGTTCTGAAGCTTTCTTT	CAWKIGSEAFF
-	-	TRBV4-1	TRBJ2-3	TGCGCCAGCAGCCAAGTTGGACTTTCAACAGATACGCAGTATTTT	CASSQVGLSTDTQYF
once	TRBD2	TRBV28	TRBJ2-1	TGTGCCACCCCCGGGACTACCCGTGGTGAGCAGTTCTTC	CATPGTTRGEQFF
medium-sized	-	TRBV6-5	TRBJ1-2	TGTGCCAGCAGTTACTCGTCGATCCCAGACAGCTACACCTTC	CASSYSSIPDSYTF
-	-	TRBV7-3	TRBJ2-5	TGTGCCAGCAGCTTAAGCCGGGACCAAGAGACCCAGTACTTC	CASSLSRDQETQYF
few	TRBD1	TRBV7-9	TRBJ1-1	TGTGCCAGCAGCTTAGGACAGGGGGCTCTCACTGAAGCTTTCTTT	CASSLGQGALTEAFF
-	-	TRBV6-1	TRBJ2-5	TGTGCCAGCAGTGAATTCGGAGGCCAGTACTTC	CASSEFGGQYF
-	TRBD1	TRBV14	TRBJ1-2	TGTGCCAGCAGCCAAGGGGACAGGGTCTATGGCTACACCTTC	CASSQGDRVYGYTF
-	-	TRBV6-1	TRBJ1-5	TGTGCCAGCAGTGAAGGGTTGAGTCAGCCCCAGCATTTT	CASSEGLSQPQHF
many	TRBD1	TRBV28	TRBJ2-5	TGTGCCAGCAGTTTAGGGGGTCAGGGGGCTGGAGAGACCCAGTACTTC	CASSLGGQGAGETQYF
few	-	TRBV6-5	TRBJ2-7	TGTGCCAGCAGCCCTATCCGGGGCTCCTACGAGCAGTACTTC	CASSPIRGSYEQYF
-	TRBD1	TRBV5-5	TRBJ1-5	TGTGCCAGCAGCTTGATGCACACAGGGGGTAATCAGCCCCAGCATTTT	CASSLMHTGGNQPQHF
few	-	TRBV29-1	TRBJ2-3	TGCAGCGTTGAGCGGAGCGCAGATACGCAGTATTTT	CSVERSADTQYF
-	-	TRBV14	TRBJ2-3	TGTGCCAGCAGCCAAGACCGTCGACTACCGCAGTATTTT	CASSQDRRLPQYF
-	TRBD2	TRBV30	TRBJ2-5	TGTGCCTGGAGGGGAGGGGAAGAGACCCAGTACTTC	CAWRGGEETQYF
-	-	TRBV29-1	TRBJ2-7	TGCAGCGTTGAATCGGGTTACTACGAGCAGTACTTC	CSVESGYYEQYF
-	-	TRBV11-3	TRBJ1-2	TGTGCCAGCAGCTTAGATCCGCAGGGGAACGGCTACACCTTC	CASSLDPQGNGYTF
few	-	TRBV28	TRBJ1-5	TGTGCCAGCAGCCGTGACAATAGCAATCAGCCCCAGCATTTT	CASSRDNSNQPQHF
-	-	TRBV10-2	TRBJ2-7	TGCGCCAGCACCCCCACCACAGGGAATAGTAAGCAGTACTTC	CASTPTTGNSKQYF
-	-	TRBV4-1	TRBJ2-7	TGCGCCAGCAGCCAAGATCCGGGGTCACCCTACGAGCAGTACTTC	CASSQDPGSPYEQYF
-	TRBD1	TRBV28	TRBJ2-7	TGTGCCAGCAGTTTACGGGACAGGGGCCACGAGCAGTACTTC	CASSLRDRGHEQYF
-	-	TRBV6-1	TRBJ2-1	TGTGCCAGCAGTGACGTCGCGGGGCTCGGGTCCAATGAGCAGTTCTTC	CASSDVAGLGSNEQFF
-	-	TRBV7-2	TRBJ1-4	TGTGCCAGCAGCTTAAGCCAGGGGAGTGAAAAACTGTTTTTT	CASSLSQGSEKLFF
many	-	TRBV6-4	TRBJ2-3	TGTGCCAGCAGTGAACGCGGGAGCACAGATACGCAGTATTTT	CASSERGSTDTQYF
once	-	TRBV5-1	TRBJ1-2	TGCGCCAGCAGCTTGTCAGTGGGCAGGCCTACAAAAGATAACTATGGCTACACCTTC	CASSLSVGRPTKDNYGYTF
once	-	TRBV19	TRBJ1-5	TGTGCCAGTAGCCAGGGGTTTTCGGATAGCAATCAGCCCCAGCATTTT	CASSQGFSDSNQPQHF
-	-	TRBV11-2	TRBJ2-3	TGTGCCAGCAGCGTTACCCTAGCAGATACGCAGTATTTT	CASSVTLADTQYF
-	TRBD1	TRBV27	TRBJ2-7	TGTGCCAGCACCCCGAGACAGGGTTTAGACGAGCAGTACTTC	CASTPRQGLDEQYF
-	TRBD1	TRBV27	TRBJ1-2	TGTGCCAGCAGTTTTGGAGGGGGCGACGGCTACACCTTC	CASSFGGGDGYTF
once	-	TRBV7-2	TRBJ2-3	TGTGCCAGCAGCTCCCCGGGGGTGAACACAGATACGCAGTATTTT	CASSSPGVNTDTQYF
-	TRBD2	TRBV7-8	TRBJ2-3	TGTGCCAGCAGCTTAATCCTAGCGGGGGGAGCAGATACGCAGTATTTT	CASSLILAGGADTQYF
-	-	TRBV6-5	TRBJ1-2	TGTGCCAGCAGTTACCGGAGAATGGGCTATGGCTACACCTTC	CASSYRRMGYGYTF
-	TRBD2	TRBV19	TRBJ2-1	TGTGCCAGTAGGGCGGCTCTGAGGCAAGCGGGAGGCTGGGGCAATGAGCAGTTCTTC	CASRAALRQAGGWGNEQFF
-	TRBD1	TRBV18	TRBJ2-3	TGTGCCAGCTCACCAAGGACAGGGAGCACAGATACGCAGTATTTT	CASSPRTGSTDTQYF
-	TRBD1	TRBV29-1	TRBJ2-5	TGCAGCGTTGCGCCCCGACAGGGTCCAGAGACCCAGTACTTC	CSVAPRQGPETQYF
-	-	TRBV20-1	TRBJ2-5	TGCAGTGCTAGCCCCTCAGGGACCCAGTACTTC	CSASPSGTQYF
-	-	TRBV25-1	TRBJ2-7	TGTGCCAGCAGTGATATCGGGACAAAAAGCGAGCAGTACTTC	CASSDIGTKSEQYF
-	-	TRBV21-1	TRBJ2-1	TGTGCCAGCAGCAAACGAGTACGGGAGGGCCCCGAGCAGTTCTTC	CASSKRVREGPEQFF
-	-	TRBV11-3	TRBJ2-4	TGTGCCAGCAGCTATAACAGGGCCTCCAACATTCAGTACTTC	CASSYNRASNIQYF
-	-	TRBV5-8	TRBJ1-5	TGTGCCAGCAGCTTTTCAGAACCTTATAGCAATCAGCCCCAGCATTTT	CASSFSEPYSNQPQHF
-	TRBD2	TRBV19	TRBJ2-1	TGTGCCAGTAGTGTGGGACTAGCGGGCCCGTTCTTC	CASSVGLAGPFF
-	-	TRBV19	TRBJ2-2	TGTGCCAGTAGTCCGGCCTGGCGGGGGAACACCGGGGAGCTGTTTTTT	CASSPAWRGNTGELFF
-	TRBD2	TRBV2	TRBJ2-5	TGTGCCAGCAGCCCCCCACTAGCGGTAACGTACTTC	CASSPPLAVTYF